The 19 T cell receptor beta chains reported below all come from one sample, sequenced in a study of blood T cell repertoires in COVID-19. Using immunoSEQ multiplex PCR, the repertoire was profiled, and TCRdb retains in-frame clones only, with some absent. The table lists 150,000 or so clones, around 85% of them singletons. The sequencing sample was made of peripheral blood. These receptors came from a man aged 60-69 years with COVID-19, enrolled during active disease.

The chain is built from TRBV28 and TRBJ1-1, with TRBD1 as a possible D gene (6 bases). Germline V gene lookup returns CDR1 MDHEN and CDR2 SYDVKM. V was cut by 2 bases and J by 7 bases, with 14 bases left in between. This CDR3 contains 14 residues. CDR3 sequence: CASSLPNRAGEAFF. Written as DNA, the CDR3 is TGTGCCAGCAGTTTACCAAACAGGGCCGGTGAAGCTTTCTTT.

V gene TRBV7-2 combines with J gene TRBJ1-6, with TRBD1 identical over 8 bases. Germline V gene lookup returns CDR1 SGHTA and CDR2 FQGNSA. There are 14 residues in the CDR3. With 3 bases clipped from V and 7 bases from J, the junction kept 2 bases outside the gene matches. The CDR3 spells CASSLTGVNSPLHF. The CDR3 DNA reads as TGTGCCAGCAGCTTGACAGGGGTGAATTCACCCCTCCACTTT.

Points on this clone: Other DNA sequences from this sample encode an identical CDR3 as well. This chain links TRBV14 with TRBJ1-1, with no clear D. This CDR3 contains 14 residues. Trimming removed 0 bases at V and 0 bases at J, with 5 bases between. Looked up from germline, CDR1 is SGHDN and CDR2 is FVKESK. The CDR3 reads CASSQDSVNTEAFF. The CDR3 DNA sequence: TGTGCCAGCAGCCAAGACTCAGTGAACACTGAAGCTTTCTTT.

V gene TRBV15 combines with J gene TRBJ1-5; D gene uncertain. Germline V gene sequence: CDR1 LNHNV, CDR2 YYDKDF (reference sequence). V gave up 1 base and J gave up 0 bases, with 19 bases separating them. This CDR3 is built from 19 residues. The CDR3 protein is CATSRVCVTLLYSNQPQHF. DNA of the CDR3: TGTGCCACCAGCAGAGTTTGCGTTACCCTTTTATATAGCAATCAGCCCCAGCATTTT.

The chain is built from TRBV7-2 and TRBJ1-2; 7 bases agree with TRBD1. This CDR3 comprises 14 residues. CDR1 is SGHTA, CDR2 FQGNSA, per germline. With V trimmed by 4 bases and J by 4 bases, 6 bases remained unmatched. CDR3 DNA: TGTGCCAGCAGCTCACAGGGGTCTAGCTATGGCTACACCTTC. This codes for CASSSQGSSYGYTF.

The rearrangement joins TRBV23-1 to TRBJ2-2; 10 bases agree with TRBD1. TRBV23-1 counts as an open reading frame of uncertain function. The CDR3 length is 16 residues. After removal of 3 bases from V and 6 bases from J, the junction contained 7 bases not matched to a gene. CDR3 in amino acids: CASSHRTGGRAGELFF. CDR3 DNA: TGCGCCAGCAGTCACCGGACAGGGGGGAGGGCCGGGGAGCTGTTTTTT.

In nucleotides, the CDR3 is TGTGCCAGTAGTAACCAGGGGGCGCGGCAGCCCCAGCATTTT. Protein: CASSNQGARQPQHF. The chain carries TRBV19 and TRBJ1-5, with TRBD1 identical over 8 bases. V dropped 4 bases and J dropped 7; count of bases not matched to a gene: 6. The CDR3 totals 14 residues. Germline-derived CDR1 and CDR2 are LNHDA and SQIVND (reference sequence).

The chain employs TRBV28 and TRBJ2-7; D unclear. V gave up 6 bases and J gave up 6 bases, with 12 bases separating them. Germline values: CDR1 MDHEN, CDR2 SYDVKM. The CDR3 sequence is 12 residues long. The CDR3 nucleotides read TGTGCCAGCAGGGAGCTTACGGGCGAGCAGTACTTC. It encodes CASRELTGEQYF.

The rearrangement joins TRBV18 to TRBJ1-3; D remains ambiguous. The CDR3 contains 16 residues. Looked up from germline, CDR1 is KGHSH and CDR2 is LQKENI. Trimming took off 2 bases at V and 0 bases at J, with 11 bases between the two ends. The CDR3 coding sequence is TGTGCCAGCTCACCAATAGCCAGCAGCTCTGGAAACACCATATATTTT. It yields the protein CASSPIASSSGNTIYF.

In nucleotides, the CDR3 is TGTGCCAGCAGCCAAGGAGAGAATGAAAAACTGTTTTTT. Translating gives CASSQGENEKLFF. The chain is built from TRBV14 and TRBJ1-4; D not resolved. Germline values: CDR1 SGHDN, CDR2 FVKESK. V was cut by 1 base and J by 5 bases, with 5 bases left in between. The CDR3 extends over 13 amino acids.

The chain uses TRBV4-1 and TRBJ1-2; the D is unclear. Looked up from germline, CDR1 is MGHRA and CDR2 is YSYEKL. Trimming cost V 0 bases and J 1 base, with 6 bases left between them. The CDR3 loop spans 14 amino acids. In nucleotides, the CDR3 is TGCGCCAGCAGCCAAGATGAGAATAACTATGGCTACACCTTC. Its protein is CASSQDENNYGYTF.

The chain is built from TRBV7-3 and TRBJ2-3; TRBD2 agrees at 7 bases. V lost 5 bases and J lost 0; bases outside the gene matches: 8. This CDR3 is 16 amino acids long. In germline, CDR1 is SGHTA, CDR2 FQGTGA. CDR3 sequence reads: CASSPRLGGSTDTQYF. In DNA form, the CDR3 reads TGTGCCAGCAGCCCCCGCTTGGGGGGGAGCACAGATACGCAGTATTTT.

V gene TRBV30 combines with J gene TRBJ2-3; tentatively, D is TRBD2 (5 bases). V was clipped by 5 bases and J by 2 bases, with 8 bases between them. In germline, CDR1 is GTSNPN, CDR2 SVGIG (reference sequence). This CDR3 comprises 12 residues. This chain's CDR3 is CAWGLSTDTQYF. The CDR3 coding sequence is TGTGCCTGGGGACTTTCCACAGATACGCAGTATTTT.

V and J are TRBV19 and TRBJ1-2; tentatively, D is TRBD1 (5 bases). The CDR3 has 12 residues. The V gene lost 6 bases and the J gene lost 0 bases, with 5 bases spanning the gap. Per the germline V gene, CDR1 is LNHDA and CDR2 is SQIVND (reference sequence). CDR3 protein: CASRQANYGYTF. The DNA of the CDR3 is TGTGCCAGTAGACAGGCTAACTATGGCTACACCTTC.

The rearrangement joins TRBV20-1 to TRBJ2-1, with TRBD2 matching over 7 bases. Unmatched junction bases numbered 7, after V lost 5 bases and J lost 12 bases. Germline V gene lookup returns CDR1 DFQATT and CDR2 SNEGSKA (reference sequence). The CDR3 is 11 residues long. The CDR3 DNA follows: TGCAGTGCTCCAGAGCGGGATGCGCAGTTCTTC. Residues: CSAPERDAQFF.

This rearrangement joins TRBV6-2 or TRBV6-3 to TRBJ1-6; TRBD1 matches at 7 bases. Germline V lookup: CDR1 MNHEY, CDR2 SVGEGT. CDR3 length: 17 amino acids. The J segment lost 2 bases and the V segment lost 0 bases, leaving 4 bases of the junction unmatched. Here the CDR3 DNA reads TGTGCCAGCAGTTACTCTACAGGGGAGGCCTATAATTCACCCCTCCACTTT. As protein: CASSYSTGEAYNSPLHF.

The rearrangement links TRBV6-2 or TRBV6-3 to TRBJ1-1, with D uncertain. Germline V lookup: CDR1 MNHEY, CDR2 SVGEGT. Trimming removed 6 bases at V and 1 base at J, with 9 bases between. This CDR3 has 13 residues. The CDR3, as DNA: TGTGCCAGCAGCAGAGAAGAGAACACTGAAGCTTTCTTT. Protein product: CASSREENTEAFF.

The chain couples TRBV24-1 to TRBJ2-1; TRBD1 is a possible D gene (5 bases). The CDR3 is 16 amino acids. The V gene's germline CDR1 is KGHDR and CDR2 SFDVKD. Trimming took off 4 bases at V and 0 bases at J, with 12 bases between the two ends. CDR3: CATSDPGQSSYNEQFF. The CDR3 DNA is TGTGCCACCAGTGACCCCGGACAAAGCTCCTACAATGAGCAGTTCTTC.

Comment on this clone: A junction end diverges from the germline sequence, so it may reflect a read error. This chain links TRBV28 with TRBJ1-5, with 8 nucleotides matching TRBD1. CDR3 length: 17 residues. Germline V lookup: CDR1 MDHEN, CDR2 SYDVKM. The CDR3 DNA is TGTGCCAGCAGTTTAAGTCAGGGGGCACCCTTAAATCGGCCCCAGCATTTT. Translation: CASSLSQGAPLNRPQHF. The entire variable domain, with the rest obtained from reference TRBV28 and TRBJ1-5, is as follows: DVKVTQSSRYLVKRTGEKVFLECVQDMDHENMFWYRQDPGLGLRLIYFSYDVKMKEKGDIPEGYSVSREKKERFSLILESASTNQTSMYLCASSLSQGAPLNRPQHFGDGTRLSIL.